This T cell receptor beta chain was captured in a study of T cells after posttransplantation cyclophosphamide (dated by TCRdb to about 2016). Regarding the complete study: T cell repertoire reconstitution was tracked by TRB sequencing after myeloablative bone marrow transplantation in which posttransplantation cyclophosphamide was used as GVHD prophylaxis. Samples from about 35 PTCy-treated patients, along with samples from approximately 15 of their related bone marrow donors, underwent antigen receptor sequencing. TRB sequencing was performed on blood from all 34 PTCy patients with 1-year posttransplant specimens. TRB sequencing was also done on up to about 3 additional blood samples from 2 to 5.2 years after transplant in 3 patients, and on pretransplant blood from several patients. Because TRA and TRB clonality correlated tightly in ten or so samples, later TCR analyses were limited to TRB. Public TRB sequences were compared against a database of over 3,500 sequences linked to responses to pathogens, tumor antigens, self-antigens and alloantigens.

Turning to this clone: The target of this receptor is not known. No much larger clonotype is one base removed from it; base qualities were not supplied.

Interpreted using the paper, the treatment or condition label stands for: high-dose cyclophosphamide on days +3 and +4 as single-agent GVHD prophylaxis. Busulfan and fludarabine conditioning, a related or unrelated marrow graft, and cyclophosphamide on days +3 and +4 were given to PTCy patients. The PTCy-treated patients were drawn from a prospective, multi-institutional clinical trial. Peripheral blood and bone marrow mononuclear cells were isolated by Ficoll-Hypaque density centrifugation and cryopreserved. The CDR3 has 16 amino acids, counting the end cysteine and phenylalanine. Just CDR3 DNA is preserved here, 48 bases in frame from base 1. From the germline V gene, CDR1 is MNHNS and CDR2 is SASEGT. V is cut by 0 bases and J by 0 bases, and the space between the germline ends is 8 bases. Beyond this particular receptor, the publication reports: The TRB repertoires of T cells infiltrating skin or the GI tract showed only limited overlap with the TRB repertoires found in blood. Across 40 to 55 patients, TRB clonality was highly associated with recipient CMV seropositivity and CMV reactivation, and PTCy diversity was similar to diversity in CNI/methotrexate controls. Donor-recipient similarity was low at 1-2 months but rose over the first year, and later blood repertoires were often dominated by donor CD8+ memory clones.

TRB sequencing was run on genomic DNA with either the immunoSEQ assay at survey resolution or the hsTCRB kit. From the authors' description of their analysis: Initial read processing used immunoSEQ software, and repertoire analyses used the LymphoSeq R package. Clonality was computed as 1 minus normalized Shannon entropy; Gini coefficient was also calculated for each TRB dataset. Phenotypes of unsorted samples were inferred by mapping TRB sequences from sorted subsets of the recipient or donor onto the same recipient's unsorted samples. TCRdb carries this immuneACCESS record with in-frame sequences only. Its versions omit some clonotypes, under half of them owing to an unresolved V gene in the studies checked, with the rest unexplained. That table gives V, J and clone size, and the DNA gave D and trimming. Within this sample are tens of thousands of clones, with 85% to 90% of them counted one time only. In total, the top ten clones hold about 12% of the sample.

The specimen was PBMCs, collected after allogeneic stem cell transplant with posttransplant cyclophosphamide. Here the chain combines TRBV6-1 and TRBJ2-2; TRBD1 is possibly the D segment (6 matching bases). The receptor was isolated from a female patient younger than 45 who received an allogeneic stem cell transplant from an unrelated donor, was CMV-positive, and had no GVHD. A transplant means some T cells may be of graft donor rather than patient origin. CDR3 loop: CASSEAKGANTGELFF. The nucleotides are TGTGCCAGCAGTGAAGCGAAGGGGGCGAACACCGGGGAGCTGTTTTTT.